Presented here are 20 T cell receptor beta chains from one specimen sequenced in a study of T cells in Graves' hyperthyroidism and ophthalmopathy. The CDR3 regions of TCR beta were amplified from RNA transcripts. HTBI primers were employed in a first-round RT-PCR of the TCR CDR3. TCRdb itself ran the multiplex PCR reads through MiXCR, one entry per CDR3 protein. The data contain roughly 800,000 distinct CDR3 sequences, approximately 40% of them singletons. Input material: blood. The source is a man between 18 and 35 years old with Graves' hyperthyroidism.

This clonotype has just a few counts. This rearrangement joins TRBV7-2 to TRBJ2-2, with 7 bases aligning to TRBD1. The trim removed 6 bases at V and 3 bases at J, leaving 7 bases unmatched. CDR1 and CDR2 from the germline V gene are SGHTA and FQGNSA. The CDR3 has 15 residues. CDR3 sequence: CASSYRQGDTGELFF. The DNA for the CDR3 is TGTGCCAGCAGTTACAGACAGGGCGACACCGGGGAGCTGTTTTTT.

As to this clonotype: One end of the junction varies from germline; a read error may be responsible. The CDR3 DNA follows: TGTGCCAGTAGCCATACCGGGGACACTGAAGCTTTC. Its translation is CASSHTGDTEAF. The chain links TRBV19 to TRBJ2-6; D perhaps matches TRBD1 (6 bases). This CDR3 region has 12 residues. Germline assignment: CDR1 LNHDA and CDR2 SQIVND (reference sequence).

J is TRBJ2-5 and V is TRBV9, with 9 bases that match TRBD2. J gave up 2 bases and V 2 bases, and 4 bases lay outside the gene matches. CDR1 and CDR2 (germline): SGDLS, YYNGEE. The CDR3 spans 15 residues. The CDR3 here is CASSVRGGEQETQYF. For the CDR3, the DNA is TGTGCCAGCAGCGTGCGGGGGGGGGAACAAGAGACCCAGTACTTC.

This clonotype was counted only a few times. A read error is likely, as this CDR3 ends without the conserved phenylalanine or tryptophan. This sequence joins TRBV7-9 and TRBJ1-1, with TRBD1 as a possible D gene (5 bases). Germline V gives CDR1 SEHNR, CDR2 FQNEAQ (reference sequence). The CDR3 contains 14 residues. Trimming left V 4 bases short and J 6 bases short, with 15 bases between. CDR3 amino acids: CASSSERGVAEAFL. The CDR3 region has the DNA TGTGCCAGCAGCTCCGAGCGGGGGGTTGCTGAAGCTTTCCTT.

This clonotype came up many times. The chain employs TRBV29-1 and TRBJ1-2, with D uncertain. The CDR3 is 10 residues long. V was trimmed by 2 bases and J by 8 bases, leaving 6 bases between them. Looked up from germline, CDR1 is SQVTM and CDR2 is ANQGSEA. CDR3 sequence reads: CSVERRGYTF. CDR3 coding DNA: TGCAGCGTTGAAAGGCGAGGCTACACCTTC. Using reference TRBV29-1 and TRBJ1-2 for the parts outside the CDR3, the full variable domain is SAVISQKPSRDICQRGTSLTIQCQVDSQVTMMFWYRQQPGQSLTLIATANQGSEATYESGFVIDKFPISRPNLTFSTLTVSNMSPEDSSIYLCSVERRGYTFGSGTRLTVV.

Of note for this clonotype: Relative to the germline gene, one junction end is altered; a read error may explain this. This chain links TRBV7-3 with TRBJ2-7; TRBD2 matches 8 bases. The CDR3 totals 15 residues. Germline assignment: CDR1 SGHTA and CDR2 FQGTGA. CDR3 sequence: CASSFLRRGAYVQYF. CDR3 nucleotides: TGTGCCAGCAGCTTCCTCCGGCGGGGGGCCTACGTGCAGTACTTC.

The chain employs TRBV20-1 and TRBJ1-6; TRBD1 is a possible D gene (6 bases). Germline loops: CDR1 DFQATT, CDR2 SNEGSKA (reference sequence). This CDR3 is 16 amino acids long. Trimming took 0 bases from V and 8 from J, leaving 17 bases between them. DNA for the CDR3: TGCAGTGCTAGAGAGTCAGTACAGGGAGAACATTCACCCCTCCACTTT. The encoded protein is CSARESVQGEHSPLHF.

Turning to this clonotype: This may stem from a read error, because a much larger clone lies one nucleotide away. The CDR3: CATRDRVFRYVF. CDR3 bases: TGTGCCACCCGAGACAGGGTCTTTCGTTACGTCTTC. The chain has TRBV19 and TRBJ1-2, with TRBD1 matching over 7 bases. This CDR3 has 12 amino acids. Germline V lookup: CDR1 LNHDA, CDR2 SQIVND (reference sequence).

This clonotype was observed a few times. The chain combines TRBV7-9 with TRBJ1-2, with 7 bases that match TRBD1. V gave up 5 bases and J gave up 4 bases; unmatched junction bases: 16. CDR1 and CDR2 from the germline V gene are SEHNR and FQNEAQ (reference sequence). The CDR3 contains 17 residues. CDR3 coding DNA: TGTGCCAGCAGCCCGGCGATTGAGACAGGGACCCTCTATGGCTACACCTTC. Amino acid sequence: CASSPAIETGTLYGYTF.

A word on this clonotype: It may be a read error: a sequence one base away is much more abundant. The chain combines TRBV7-2 with TRBJ1-5; weak D call: TRBD1 (5 bases). The V gene's germline CDR1 is SGHTA and CDR2 FQGNSA. There are 15 residues in the CDR3. V gave up 7 bases and J gave up 0 bases, with 13 bases separating them. The CDR3 protein is CASNQGGNSNQPQHF. The CDR3 DNA is TGTGCCAGCAATCAGGGAGGGAATAGCAATCAGCCCCAGCATTTT.

The V gene is TRBV12-3 or TRBV12-4, the J gene TRBJ2-6; the D gene is possibly TRBD1 (5 bases). The length of the CDR3 is 15 residues. Deletions cut 6 bases from V and 0 bases from J, with 9 bases between. The CDR3 DNA reads TGTGCCAGCAGGGGGCCGAGCTCTGGGGCCAACGTCCTGACTTTC. It yields the protein CASRGPSSGANVLTF.

On this clonotype: As the CDR3 is not closed by the conserved phenylalanine or tryptophan, this likely results from a read error. The genes are TRBV19 and TRBJ1-2; D gene ambiguous. The V and J ends lost 7 bases and 2 bases respectively, with 26 bases between them. CDR1 and CDR2 from the germline V gene are LNHDA and SQIVND (reference sequence). This CDR3 has 18 residues. The CDR3 DNA reads TGTGCCAGTACCCCTGGTTTAGGTAGCGGCGGGAAGAACTATGGCTACACCCTC. Translation gives CASTPGLGSGGKNYGYTL.

This clonotype showed up many times. The rearrangement links TRBV20-1 to TRBJ2-5; D tentatively fits TRBD1 or TRBD2 (5 bases each). This CDR3 contains 14 residues. Germline-derived CDR1 and CDR2 are DFQATT and SNEGSKA (reference sequence). V shed 6 bases and J shed 3 bases, with 17 bases lying between them. The CDR3 DNA reads TGCAGTGCCCGCTCCGTTGGGGGAGAAGAGACCCAGTACTTC. This sequence encodes CSARSVGGEETQYF.

The gene calls are TRBV5-1 and TRBJ2-5, with D perhaps TRBD1 (6 bases). Germline-derived CDR1 and CDR2 are SGHRS and YFSETQ. The CDR3 is made up of 14 amino acids. V lost 2 bases to trimming and J lost 2 bases, with 10 bases between them. CDR3 amino acids: CASSLYTGQETQYF. Here the CDR3 DNA reads TGCGCCAGCAGCTTATACACAGGGCAAGAGACCCAGTACTTC.

This clonotype was counted only a few times. The chain carries TRBV12-3 or TRBV12-4 and TRBJ2-5; 7 positions agree with TRBD1. The CDR3 has 15 amino acids. Germline trimming cut 6 bases from V and 5 bases from J; bases unmatched to any gene: 12. The CDR3 here is CASRSGTDRRETQYF. In nucleotides, the CDR3 is TGTGCCAGCAGGTCTGGGACAGATCGTAGGGAGACCCAGTACTTC.

This clonotype has only a few counts. The chain employs TRBV6-5 and TRBJ1-5; no reliable D call. V was clipped by 7 bases and J by 4 bases, with 11 bases between them. CDR3 length equals 13 residues. Germline CDR1 MNHEY, CDR2 SVGAGI. The CDR3 here is CASKDPANQPQHF. The CDR3 coding sequence is TGTGCCAGCAAGGACCCTGCAAATCAGCCCCAGCATTTT.

In DNA form, the CDR3 reads TGCGCCAGCAGCTTTTGGGTCGGGAACACTGAAGCTTTCTTT. Its translation is CASSFWVGNTEAFF. The chain has TRBV5-1 and TRBJ1-1; D call uncertain. Germline V gene lookup returns CDR1 SGHRS and CDR2 YFSETQ. The V end lost 2 bases, the J end lost 1 base, and 9 bases lay between the germline ends. There are 14 residues in the CDR3.

This clonotype was found many times. The J gene is TRBJ2-2, the V gene TRBV19; 10 bases line up with TRBD2. Per the germline V gene, CDR1 is LNHDA and CDR2 is SQIVND (reference sequence). This CDR3 spans 14 amino acids. Unmatched junction bases numbered 2, after V lost 6 bases and J lost 4 bases. CDR3: CASRSSGSTGELFF. CDR3 coding DNA: TGTGCCAGTAGGTCTAGCGGGAGCACCGGGGAGCTGTTTTTT.

About this clonotype: No conserved phenylalanine or tryptophan is present at the end of the CDR3, so a read error is the likely explanation. Because the CDR3's place on the DNA is in doubt, the DNA is left out and the CDR3 is given as listed by TCRdb. The chain is built from TRBV7-2 and TRBJ1-6. The CDR3 is 8 residues long, counting both termini. Germline values: CDR1 SGHTA, CDR2 FQGNSA. CDR3 amino acids: CASSLLSY.

This clonotype has a count of ten or more. The rearrangement links TRBV29-1 to TRBJ2-5; 8 bases are a match to TRBD2. CDR3 length equals 14 residues. CDR1 and CDR2 from the germline V gene are SQVTM and ANQGSEA. Losses at the gene ends were 5 bases for V and 2 bases for J; bases not matched to a gene: 7. CDR3 amino acids: CSVPRGGIQETQYF. DNA of the CDR3: TGCAGCGTTCCACGGGGGGGAATTCAAGAGACCCAGTACTTC.